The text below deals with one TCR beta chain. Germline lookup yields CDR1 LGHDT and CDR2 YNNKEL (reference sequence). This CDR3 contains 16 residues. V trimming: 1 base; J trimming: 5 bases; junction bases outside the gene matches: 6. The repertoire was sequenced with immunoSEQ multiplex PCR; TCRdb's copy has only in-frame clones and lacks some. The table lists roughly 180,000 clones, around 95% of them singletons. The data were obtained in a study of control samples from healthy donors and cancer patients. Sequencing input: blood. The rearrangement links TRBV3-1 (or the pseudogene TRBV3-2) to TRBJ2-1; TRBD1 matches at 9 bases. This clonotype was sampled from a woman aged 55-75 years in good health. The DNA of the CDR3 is TGTGCCAGCAGCCAAGGGGACAGGGTTTCTAACAATGAGCAGTTCTTC. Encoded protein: CASSQGDRVSNNEQFF.